This T cell receptor beta chain was identified during a study of molecular identifiers for immune sequencing clone quantification. The naive CD8 libraries originated from between roughly 19,000 and 1,000,000 sorted cells and drew on 10%, 30% or 50% RNA. Isolation of naive CD8 T cells was achieved by sorting on a CD8+CD4-CCR7+CD45RA+ phenotype. MiXCR was run by TCRdb on the PCR reads, yielding one entry per CDR3 protein. The table has 68,000 or so distinct CDR3 sequences, less than 20% seen once. The germline CDR1 and CDR2 sequences are MDHEN and SYDVKM. The length of the CDR3 is 13 residues. Trimming pared 1 base from V and 7 bases from J, leaving 10 bases between. Broader study findings: Investigators reportedly could detect spiked Jurkat TCR RNA from one cell among approximately 970,000 naive cells. A shared barcode on identical TCR molecules could lead to underestimated sizes for highly expanded clones.

This clonotype showed up many times. The antigen remains undetermined. This rearrangement joins TRBV28 to TRBJ1-1; tentative D call: TRBD1 (5 bases). The material sequenced was naive CD8+ T cells from blood, with Jurkat cell RNA spiked in. Indicated subset: FACS-sorted CD8+CD4-CCR7+CD45RA+ naive T cells. The TCR sequence derives from a human donor in good health. Some libraries in this study had Jurkat cell RNA spiked in. The CDR3 sequence is CASSLYQGGEAFF. The CDR3 DNA reads TGTGCCAGCAGTTTATATCAGGGAGGTGAAGCTTTCTTT.